Included here is one T cell receptor (beta chain) sequence, with context. Its antigen is unknown. This record comes from a study of lymphopenia after photon versus proton radiotherapy. Study-level results: Proton therapy kept repertoires fairly stable, unlike photons, which gained effector/memory cells. Post-nadir diversity loss with photons came from oligoclonal expansion, particularly CD8+ Temra cells. Better survival with proton therapy was suggested as possible, not demonstrated. A bigger post-nadir fall in TCR diversity correlated inversely with survival time in deceased patients.

Trimming took off 7 bases at V and 0 bases at J, with 14 bases between the two ends. There are 15 residues in the CDR3. CDR1 is WNHNN, CDR2 SYGVQD, per germline (reference sequence). Measured with immunoSEQ multiplex PCR; TCRdb has only the in-frame clones, and not every one. The sample carries 75,000 or so clones, about 83% recorded once. This clonotype was sampled from a man aged 55 to 70 with pancreatic cancer. The source was peripheral blood, collected from a patient treated with proton-based radiotherapy. The chain recombines TRBV10-1 with TRBJ2-3, with no clear D. CDR3 residues: CASIVGQTSTDTQYF. CDR3 in DNA: TGCGCCAGCATAGTTGGCCAGACGAGCACAGATACGCAGTATTTT.